This T cell receptor beta chain comes out of a study of T cell repertoires in cytomegalovirus infection (dated by TCRdb to between 2019 and 2020). Background for the entire study: Donor HLA type was relevant to the analysis, because carriage of CMV infection together with the matching HLA type was indicated by public TCR beta signatures.

This clonotype was counted a few times. Which antigen it targets is not known. Nothing much larger sits one base from this clone, and base qualities are not available. The sequencing machine was an Illumina HiSeq 1500. TCRdb passed the public sequencing reads through fastp at Q25 and MiXCR, retaining productive beta sequences. Rows merge per CDR3 protein into single entries with the most common DNA and genes. The sample yields 630,000 or so distinct CDR3 sequences; roughly 24% were counted once. Under 8.5% of the sample is taken by the ten largest. Results the study describes overall, beyond this receptor: Cumulative frequency of public TCR beta family members discriminated carriers of CMV infection plus the relevant HLA type in this cohort and an independent approximately 400-donor cohort. The ex vivo response was dominated by HLA-C-restricted CMV-specific TCR beta clonotypes, and the single most frequent clonotype in two of eight donors was supplied by these HLA-C-restricted clonotypes.

V and J are trimmed by 1 base and 2 bases, and the gene matches miss 4 bases of the junction. Reading the germline V gene (reference sequence) gives CDR1 DFQATT and CDR2 SNEGSKA. From its cysteine to its phenylalanine, the CDR3 spans 15 amino acids. Here the CDR3 DNA is all that survives: 45 bases in frame from base 1. The clonotype comes from a human donor in good health (CMV status not recorded). Some clones in this sample may be carry-over from other donors' samples. Sample: CD8+ T cells from PBMCs. This receptor chain uses TRBV20-1 and TRBJ2-7; a stretch of 11 junction bases matches TRBD2. The CDR3 region: CSARVTSGDPYEQYF. In nucleotides, the sequence is TGCAGTGCTAGAGTGACTAGCGGGGACCCCTACGAGCAGTACTTC.